The 25 T cell receptor beta chains in this list originate from one sample, sequenced in a study of T cells in Graves' hyperthyroidism and ophthalmopathy. RNA transcripts were the template for amplifying TCR beta CDR3 regions. The HTBI set primed first-round TCR CDR3 RT-PCR. TCRdb reprocessed the multiplex PCR reads via MiXCR and lists one record per CDR3 protein. The sample carries about 270,000 distinct CDR3 sequences, 13% to 15% recorded once. Sequencing used blood. The receptor source for this set is a woman between 50 and 59 years old with Graves' hyperthyroidism that later progressed to Graves' ophthalmopathy.

This clonotype was recorded many times. V is TRBV29-1 and J is TRBJ1-1; 12 bases fit TRBD1. Germline V CDR1 and CDR2: SQVTM, ANQGSEA. The V segment lost 6 bases and the J segment 5 bases; nucleotides outside the gene matches: 10. The CDR3 covers 15 residues. The CDR3 sequence is CSVLPGQGARTEAFF. In nucleotides, the CDR3 is TGCAGCGTCCTTCCGGGACAGGGGGCAAGGACTGAAGCTTTCTTT.

The table lists this clonotype with many counts. The chain couples TRBV2 to TRBJ2-3; weak D call: TRBD2 (5 bases). The germline CDR1 and CDR2 sequences are SNHLY and FYNNEI. The CDR3 sequence is 12 residues long. Trimming left V 6 bases short and J 4 bases short, with 8 bases between. The CDR3 sequence is CASRLGADTQYF. In DNA, the CDR3 is TGTGCCAGCAGGCTCGGGGCAGATACGCAGTATTTT.

The chain joins TRBV11-3 to TRBJ2-1; the D gene could be TRBD1 or TRBD2 (6 bases each). Trimming pared 2 bases from V and 2 bases from J, leaving 19 bases between. Germline V CDR1 and CDR2: SGHNT, YENEEA. This CDR3 spans 18 amino acids. DNA of the CDR3: TGTGCCAGCAGCTTATACGTGAGGGGGGCTGGACCCTACAATGAGCAGTTCTTC. This gives the protein CASSLYVRGAGPYNEQFF.

The chain's CDR3 is CASSPRDRAAGELFF. In DNA, the CDR3 is TGTGCCAGCAGCCCGCGGGACAGGGCTGCCGGGGAGCTGTTTTTT. The J gene is TRBJ2-2, the V gene TRBV5-4; 9 bases line up with TRBD1. Germline V gene lookup returns CDR1 SGHNT and CDR2 YYREEE (reference sequence). The CDR3 is 15 residues long. The V and J ends lost 4 bases and 6 bases, in that order; junction bases with no gene match: 7.

The chain's CDR3 is CSARDIQGDTQYF. CDR3 DNA sequence: TGCAGTGCTAGAGACATACAGGGGGATACGCAGTATTTT. The J gene is TRBJ2-3, the V gene TRBV20-1; 7 bases are shared with TRBD1. With V trimmed by 0 bases and J by 6 bases, 3 bases remained unmatched. This CDR3 has 13 amino acids. Germline CDR1 DFQATT, CDR2 SNEGSKA (reference sequence).

The chain uses TRBV2 and TRBJ2-1, with 10 bases identical to TRBD1. The V and J ends lost 7 bases and 16 bases, in that order; junction bases with no gene match: 7. Germline V CDR1 and CDR2: SNHLY, FYNNEI. This CDR3 comprises 11 residues. The CDR3 reads CASTKGQGVFF. As DNA, the CDR3 is TGTGCCAGCACAAAAGGACAGGGGGTATTCTTC. The complete variable domain, with remaining parts taken from reference TRBV2 and TRBJ2-1, reads EPEVTQTPSHQVTQMGQEVILRCVPISNHLYFYWYRQILGQKVEFLVSFYNNEISEKSEIFDDQFSVERPDGSNFTLKIRSTKLEDSAMYFCASTKGQGVFFGPGTRLTVL.

This clonotype was seen ten or more times. The chain recombines TRBV6-1 with TRBJ2-7; TRBD1 matches 9 bases. There are 15 residues in the CDR3. Unmatched junction bases numbered 9, after V lost 6 bases and J lost 3 bases. Germline CDR1 MNHNS, CDR2 SASEGT. CDR3 bases: TGTGCCAGCAGAGGACCTACAGGGGGCTACTACGAGCAGTACTTC. Encoded protein: CASRGPTGGYYEQYF.

This clonotype was seen many times. The V call is TRBV11-1, the J call TRBJ2-7; D is ambiguous. Germline loops: CDR1 SGHAT, CDR2 FQDESV (reference sequence). This CDR3 region has 12 residues. Deletions cut 3 bases from V and 3 bases from J, with 6 bases between. The DNA for the CDR3 is TGTGCCAGCAGCTTTAATTTCTACGAGCAGTACTTC. Encoded protein: CASSFNFYEQYF.

This clonotype was recorded at least ten times. The chain links TRBV3-1 to TRBJ2-1, with 13 bases identical to TRBD2. Germline CDR1 LGHDT, CDR2 YNNKEL (reference sequence). V dropped 4 bases and J dropped 4; count of bases not matched to a gene: 4. CDR3 length: 16 residues. The CDR3 DNA sequence: TGTGCCAGCAGCCCGTTGACTAGCGGGAGGTACAATGAGCAGTTCTTC. This encodes CASSPLTSGRYNEQFF.

The chain combines TRBV9 with TRBJ2-3; D unclear. Germline CDR1 reads SGDLS; CDR2 reads YYNGEE. The CDR3 contains 14 residues. V was shortened by 0 bases and J by 4 bases, with 9 bases between the two germline ends. This chain's CDR3 is CASSVDAFADTQYF. CDR3 coding DNA: TGTGCCAGCAGCGTAGACGCGTTCGCAGATACGCAGTATTTT.

This clonotype was detected many times. The V call is TRBV6-1, the J call TRBJ2-5, with 8 bases aligning to TRBD2. The CDR3 covers 15 residues. Germline V gene sequence: CDR1 MNHNS, CDR2 SASEGT. The junction had 5 bases not matched to a gene; V was cut back by 4 bases and J by 1 base. This chain's CDR3 is CASSVGSGTQETQYF. Written as DNA, the CDR3 is TGTGCCAGCAGTGTTGGTAGCGGGACCCAAGAGACCCAGTACTTC.

This chain connects TRBV2 to TRBJ1-4, with TRBD1 identical over 7 bases. V trimming: 8 bases; J trimming: 8 bases; junction bases outside the gene matches: 14. The germline V gene has CDR1 SNHLY and CDR2 FYNNEI. CDR3 length: 15 amino acids. The CDR3 DNA sequence: TGTGCCAGCGGACAAACAGGGGCGGTTCAAGAAAAACTGTTTTTT. This sequence encodes CASGQTGAVQEKLFF. Complete variable domain (other parts from reference TRBV2 and TRBJ1-4): EPEVTQTPSHQVTQMGQEVILRCVPISNHLYFYWYRQILGQKVEFLVSFYNNEISEKSEIFDDQFSVERPDGSNFTLKIRSTKLEDSAMYFCASGQTGAVQEKLFFGSGTQLSVL.

The chain's CDR3 is CASTSQGQLMNTEAFF. DNA for the CDR3: TGTGCCAGCACCTCCCAGGGGCAGTTAATGAACACTGAAGCTTTCTTT. This sequence joins TRBV6-1 and TRBJ1-1; possible D gene TRBD1, 6 bases. The length of the CDR3 is 16 residues. Germline V CDR1 and CDR2: MNHNS, SASEGT. Trimming took off 7 bases at V and 0 bases at J, with 18 bases between the two ends.

On this clonotype itself: This clone may be a read error of a much larger clone one base away. J is TRBJ2-1 and V is TRBV28; D is undetermined. Looked up from germline, CDR1 is MDHEN and CDR2 is SYDVKM. CDR3 size: 17 residues. V gave up 1 base and J gave up 0 bases, with 13 bases separating them. DNA for the CDR3: TGTGCCAGCAGTTTATTATCACTTACCCGCTCCTACAATGAGCAGTTCTTC. This codes for CASSLLSLTRSYNEQFF.

This clonotype was detected ten times or more. The chain uses TRBV7-3 and TRBJ2-2, with 7 bases that match TRBD2. The CDR3 is 15 residues long. After removal of 0 bases from V and 5 bases from J, the junction contained 3 bases not matched to a gene. The germline CDR1 and CDR2 sequences are SGHTA and FQGTGA. The CDR3 DNA is TGTGCCAGCAGCTTAACGGGGACTAAAACCGGGGAGCTGTTTTTT. Its translation is CASSLTGTKTGELFF.

This clonotype has ten or more counts. V is TRBV2 and J is TRBJ2-7; 10 nucleotides line up with TRBD1. V dropped 3 bases and J dropped 7; count of bases not matched to a gene: 9. This CDR3 contains 15 residues. Looked up from germline, CDR1 is SNHLY and CDR2 is FYNNEI. CDR3 loop: CASSDGTGVFGEQYF. In DNA, the CDR3 is TGTGCCAGCAGTGATGGGACAGGGGTTTTTGGGGAGCAGTACTTC.

The chain is built from TRBV15 and TRBJ1-1, with 8 nucleotides matching TRBD1. V dropped 1 base and J dropped 9; count of bases not matched to a gene: 10. Germline assignment: CDR1 LNHNV and CDR2 YYDKDF (reference sequence). The CDR3 covers 15 residues. CDR3 amino acids: CATSRGTGSWNKAFF. The CDR3 coding sequence is TGTGCCACCAGCAGAGGGACAGGGAGTTGGAATAAAGCTTTCTTT.

This clonotype was counted a few times. The V gene is TRBV7-8, the J gene TRBJ2-2, with D tentatively TRBD1 (6 bases). The ends were cut back, 5 bases at V and 8 bases at J, with 18 bases in the middle. The CDR3 has 15 amino acids. Germline loops: CDR1 SGHVS, CDR2 FQNEAQ. DNA of the CDR3: TGTGCCAGCAGCCCTTACATACAGGGAGATGGGGAGCTGTTTTTT. Residues: CASSPYIQGDGELFF. Full variable domain (remainder filled in from reference TRBV7-8 and TRBJ2-2): GAGVSQSPRYKVAKRGQDVALRCDPISGHVSLFWYQQALGQGPEFLTYFQNEAQLDKSGLPSDRFFAERPEGSVSTLKIQRTQQEDSAVYLCASSPYIQGDGELFFGEGSRLTVL.

This clonotype has at least ten counts. V and J are TRBV18 and TRBJ1-1, with 8 bases that match TRBD1. The CDR3 contains 14 residues. CDR1 KGHSH and CDR2 LQKENI come from the germline V gene. V trimming: 5 bases; J trimming: 5 bases; junction bases outside the gene matches: 7. This chain's CDR3 is CASSARTGRTEAFF. The CDR3 coding sequence is TGTGCCAGCTCAGCTCGGACAGGGAGGACTGAAGCTTTCTTT.

This clonotype has a handful of counts. The chain is built from TRBV27 and TRBJ1-1, with D possibly TRBD1 on 5 matching bases. V shed 5 bases and J shed 4 bases, with 14 bases lying between them. Germline V gene lookup returns CDR1 MNHEY and CDR2 SMNVEV (reference sequence). The CDR3 contains 14 residues. The CDR3 loop is CASSEGGGFTEAFF. DNA for the CDR3: TGTGCCAGCAGTGAGGGTGGGGGATTCACTGAAGCTTTCTTT.

There are a few counts of this clonotype. CDR3 bases: TGTGCCAGCAGTGAGGTGGAGCAGTACTTC. Protein sequence: CASSEVEQYF. The chain combines TRBV6-4 with TRBJ2-7, with unresolved D. Germline-derived CDR1 and CDR2 are MRHNA and SNTAGT. This CDR3 comprises 10 residues. Trimming left V 3 bases short and J 7 bases short, with 4 bases between.

This clonotype was recorded many times. This chain connects TRBV18 to TRBJ2-1; 10 positions agree with TRBD1. The CDR3 length is 17 residues. The J segment lost 7 bases and the V segment lost 3 bases, leaving 12 bases of the junction unmatched. CDR1 is KGHSH and CDR2 is LQKENI in the germline V gene. CDR3 loop: CASSPFNRDRGINEQFF. The CDR3 DNA sequence: TGTGCCAGCTCACCTTTCAACCGGGACAGGGGAATAAATGAGCAGTTCTTC.

This rearrangement joins TRBV30 to TRBJ2-7; D is possibly TRBD2 (7 bases). Germline V CDR1 and CDR2: GTSNPN, SVGIG (reference sequence). The CDR3 consists of 11 residues. The V gene lost 7 bases and the J gene lost 5 bases, with 12 bases spanning the gap. CDR3 in amino acids: CASSRGHEQYF. DNA for the CDR3: TGTGCCTCCTCGCGGGGGCACGAGCAGTACTTC.

The rearrangement uses TRBV6-1 and TRBJ1-3, with D hard to call. The CDR3 contains 16 residues. V lost 1 base, J lost 2 bases, and 12 bases lay in between. Germline V gene sequence: CDR1 MNHNS, CDR2 SASEGT. DNA for the CDR3: TGTGCCAGCAGTGAAGGGCGGAGTCTGACTGGAAACACCATATATTTT. Translation gives CASSEGRSLTGNTIYF.

This clonotype showed up many times. The J gene is TRBJ1-2, the V gene TRBV12-3 or TRBV12-4; D is unclear. This CDR3 contains 13 residues. The V end was cut by 8 bases, the J end by 1 base, with 11 bases between. The CDR3 spells CASGLAINYGYTF. DNA of the CDR3: TGTGCCAGCGGGTTAGCCATTAACTATGGCTACACCTTC.